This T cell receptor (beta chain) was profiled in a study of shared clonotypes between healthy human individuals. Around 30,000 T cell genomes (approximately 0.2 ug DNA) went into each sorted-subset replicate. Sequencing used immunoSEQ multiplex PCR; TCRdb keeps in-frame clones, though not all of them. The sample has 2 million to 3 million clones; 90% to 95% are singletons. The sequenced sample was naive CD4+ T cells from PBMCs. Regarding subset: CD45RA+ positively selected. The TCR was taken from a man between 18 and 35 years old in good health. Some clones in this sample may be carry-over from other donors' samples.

The CDR3 DNA sequence: TGCGCCAGCAGCTCACTCGGGTGGCTAGCGGGAAGCACAGATACGCAGTATTTT. Translated, it gives CASSSLGWLAGSTDTQYF. The rearrangement uses TRBV5-1 and TRBJ2-3, with 9 bases fitting TRBD2. V shed 3 bases and J 0 bases; nucleotides not matched to a gene: 11. This CDR3 is built from 18 residues. The germline V gene has CDR1 SGHRS and CDR2 YFSETQ. The entire variable domain, with the rest obtained from reference TRBV5-1 and TRBJ2-3, is as follows: KAGVTQTPRYLIKTRGQQVTLSCSPISGHRSVSWYQQTPGQGLQFLFEYFSETQRNKGNFPGRFSGRQFSNSRSEMNVSTLELGDSALYLCASSSLGWLAGSTDTQYFGPGTRLTVL.